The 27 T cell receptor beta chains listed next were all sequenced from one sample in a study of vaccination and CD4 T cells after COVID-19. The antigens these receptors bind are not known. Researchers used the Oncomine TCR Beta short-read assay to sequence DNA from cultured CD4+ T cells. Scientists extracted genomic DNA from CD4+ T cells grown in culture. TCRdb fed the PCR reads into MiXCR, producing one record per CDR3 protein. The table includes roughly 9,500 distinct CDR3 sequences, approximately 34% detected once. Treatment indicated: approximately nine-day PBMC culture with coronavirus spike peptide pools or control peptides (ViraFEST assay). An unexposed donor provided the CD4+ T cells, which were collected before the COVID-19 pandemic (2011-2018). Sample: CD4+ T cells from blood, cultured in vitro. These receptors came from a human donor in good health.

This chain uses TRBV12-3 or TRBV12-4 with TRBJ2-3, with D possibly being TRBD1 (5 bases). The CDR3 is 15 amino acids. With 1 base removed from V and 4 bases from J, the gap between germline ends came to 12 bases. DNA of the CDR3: TGTGCCAGCAGTTTAGTTAGGGGTGGCGCAGATACGCAGTATTTT. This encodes CASSLVRGGADTQYF.

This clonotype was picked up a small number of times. CDR3 protein: CASSSPRGGEKLFF. The CDR3 DNA follows: TGTGCCAGCAGCTCACCCAGGGGGGGTGAAAAACTGTTTTTT. The chain carries TRBV7-2 and TRBJ1-4, with 7 bases aligning to TRBD1. Germline V gives CDR1 SGHTA, CDR2 FQGNSA. The CDR3 contains 14 residues. V lost 4 bases and J lost 7; bases outside the gene matches: 6.

The CDR3 sequence is CASSFRTLLLGTQYF. The CDR3 DNA reads TGTGCCAGCAGTTTTAGGACACTCCTGCTTGGGACCCAGTACTTC. V usage is TRBV12-3 or TRBV12-4 and J usage is TRBJ2-5, with D perhaps matching TRBD1 (5 bases). The CDR3 totals 15 residues. V was cut by 3 bases and J by 7 bases, with 18 bases left in between.

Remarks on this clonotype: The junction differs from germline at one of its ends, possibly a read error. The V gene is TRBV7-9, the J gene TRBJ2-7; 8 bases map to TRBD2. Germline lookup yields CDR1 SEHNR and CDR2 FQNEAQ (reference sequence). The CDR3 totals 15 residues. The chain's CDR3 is CASSLGAGDLYEQCF. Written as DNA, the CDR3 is TGTGCCAGCAGCTTAGGAGCGGGGGACCTCTACGAGCAGTGCTTC.

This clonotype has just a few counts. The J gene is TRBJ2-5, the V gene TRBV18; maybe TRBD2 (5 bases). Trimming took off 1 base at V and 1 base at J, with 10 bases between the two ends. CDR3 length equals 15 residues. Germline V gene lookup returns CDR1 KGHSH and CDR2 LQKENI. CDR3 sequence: CASSPQSGAQETQYF. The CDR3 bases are TGTGCCAGCTCACCACAAAGCGGAGCCCAAGAGACCCAGTACTTC.

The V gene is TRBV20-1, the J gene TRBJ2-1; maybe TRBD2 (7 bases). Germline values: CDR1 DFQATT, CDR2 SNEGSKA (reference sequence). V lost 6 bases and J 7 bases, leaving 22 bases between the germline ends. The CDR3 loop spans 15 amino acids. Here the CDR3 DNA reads TGCAGTGCACCGCCGGGGGGCAGGGATGGAAATGAGCAGTTCTTC. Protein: CSAPPGGRDGNEQFF.

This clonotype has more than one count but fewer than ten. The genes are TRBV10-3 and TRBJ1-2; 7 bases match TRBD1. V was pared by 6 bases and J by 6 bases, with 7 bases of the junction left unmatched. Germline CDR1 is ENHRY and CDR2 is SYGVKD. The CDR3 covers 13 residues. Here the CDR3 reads CAIRADRRDGYTF. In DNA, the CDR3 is TGTGCCATCAGGGCGGACAGGCGAGATGGCTACACCTTC.

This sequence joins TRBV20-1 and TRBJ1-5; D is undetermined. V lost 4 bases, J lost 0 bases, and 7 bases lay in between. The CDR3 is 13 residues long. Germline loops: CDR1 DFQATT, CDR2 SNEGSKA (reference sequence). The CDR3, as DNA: TGCAGTGCTATTACGGATAGCAATCAGCCCCAGCATTTT. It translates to CSAITDSNQPQHF.

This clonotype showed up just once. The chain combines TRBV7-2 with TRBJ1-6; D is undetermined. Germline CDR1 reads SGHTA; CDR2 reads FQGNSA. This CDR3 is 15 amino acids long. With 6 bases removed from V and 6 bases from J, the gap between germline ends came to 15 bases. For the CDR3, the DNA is TGTGCCAGCAGTCAGAGCCTGGGTGGTAATTCACCCCTCCACTTT. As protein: CASSQSLGGNSPLHF.

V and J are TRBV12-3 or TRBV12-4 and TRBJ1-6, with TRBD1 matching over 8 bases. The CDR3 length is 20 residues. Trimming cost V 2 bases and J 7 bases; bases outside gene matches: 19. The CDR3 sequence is CASSLRSAFLQGGKNSPLHF. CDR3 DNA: TGTGCCAGCAGTTTACGCTCGGCATTTTTACAGGGGGGAAAGAATTCACCCCTCCACTTT.

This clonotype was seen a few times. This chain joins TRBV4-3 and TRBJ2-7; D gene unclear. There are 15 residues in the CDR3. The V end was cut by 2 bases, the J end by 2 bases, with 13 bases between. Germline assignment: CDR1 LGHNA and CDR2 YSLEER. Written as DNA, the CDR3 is TGCGCCAGCAGCCAATCAGGTGGACCTACCTACGAGCAGTACTTC. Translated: CASSQSGGPTYEQYF.

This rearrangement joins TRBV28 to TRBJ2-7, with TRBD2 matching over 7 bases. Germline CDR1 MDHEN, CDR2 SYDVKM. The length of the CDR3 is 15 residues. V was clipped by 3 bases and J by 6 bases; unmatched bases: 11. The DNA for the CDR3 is TGTGCCAGCAGTTTGAGCGGGGTTGGGTGGGGCGAGCAGTACTTC. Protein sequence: CASSLSGVGWGEQYF. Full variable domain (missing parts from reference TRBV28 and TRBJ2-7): DVKVTQSSRYLVKRTGEKVFLECVQDMDHENMFWYRQDPGLGLRLIYFSYDVKMKEKGDIPEGYSVSREKKERFSLILESASTNQTSMYLCASSLSGVGWGEQYFGPGTRLTVT.

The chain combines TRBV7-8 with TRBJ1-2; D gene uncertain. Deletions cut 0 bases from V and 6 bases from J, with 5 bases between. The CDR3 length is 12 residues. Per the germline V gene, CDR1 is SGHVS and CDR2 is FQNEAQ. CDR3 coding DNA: TGTGCCAGCAGCTTAGCGCGGGATGGCTACACCTTC. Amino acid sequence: CASSLARDGYTF.

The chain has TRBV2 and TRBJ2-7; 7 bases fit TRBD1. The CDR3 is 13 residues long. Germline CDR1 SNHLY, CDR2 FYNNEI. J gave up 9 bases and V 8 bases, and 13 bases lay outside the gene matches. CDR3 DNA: TGTGCCAGCCTCCCTCGGACAGGATCGGGGCAGTACTTC. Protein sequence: CASLPRTGSGQYF.

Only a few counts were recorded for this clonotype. The CDR3 DNA follows: TGTGCCAGCAGTTTTCCCACCGGGGCCAAAAACATTCAGTACTTC. The encoded protein is CASSFPTGAKNIQYF. V gene TRBV28 combines with J gene TRBJ2-4; D gene unclear. Trimming shortened V by 3 bases and J by 1 base, and 10 bases separated the two germline ends. CDR1 and CDR2 (germline): MDHEN, SYDVKM. CDR3 size: 15 residues.

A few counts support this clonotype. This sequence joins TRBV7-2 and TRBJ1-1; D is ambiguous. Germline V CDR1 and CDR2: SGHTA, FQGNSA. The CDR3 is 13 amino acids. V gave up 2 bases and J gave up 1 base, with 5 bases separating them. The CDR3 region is CASSLKRNTEAFF. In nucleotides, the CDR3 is TGTGCCAGCAGCTTAAAGAGGAACACTGAAGCTTTCTTT.

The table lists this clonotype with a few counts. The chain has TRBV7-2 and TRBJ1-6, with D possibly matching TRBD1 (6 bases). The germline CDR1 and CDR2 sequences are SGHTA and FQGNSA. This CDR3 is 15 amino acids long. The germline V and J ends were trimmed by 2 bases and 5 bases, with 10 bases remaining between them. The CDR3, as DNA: TGTGCCAGCAGCTTAATGGGACAAGATAATTCACCCCTCCACTTT. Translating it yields CASSLMGQDNSPLHF.

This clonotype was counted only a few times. CDR3 in amino acids: CATSPPGTLIHAQYF. Written as DNA, the CDR3 is TGTGCCACCAGCCCTCCCGGGACCCTCATACACGCCCAGTACTTC. The chain links TRBV15 to TRBJ2-5, with D perhaps given as TRBD1 or TRBD2 (5 bases each). Trimming pared 5 bases from V and 9 bases from J, leaving 22 bases between. The CDR3 totals 15 residues. Germline loops: CDR1 LNHNV, CDR2 YYDKDF (reference sequence).

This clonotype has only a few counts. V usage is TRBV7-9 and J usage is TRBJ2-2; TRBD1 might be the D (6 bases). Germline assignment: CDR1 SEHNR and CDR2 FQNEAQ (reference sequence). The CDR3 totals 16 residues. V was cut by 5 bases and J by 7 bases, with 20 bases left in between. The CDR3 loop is CASSPGGRRGHGELFF. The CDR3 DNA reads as TGTGCCAGCAGCCCTGGGGGTCGCAGGGGTCACGGGGAGCTGTTTTTT. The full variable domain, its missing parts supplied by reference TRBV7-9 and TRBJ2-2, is DTGVSQNPRHKITKRGQNVTFRCDPISEHNRLYWYRQTLGQGPEFLTYFQNEAQLEKSRLLSDRFSAERPKGSFSTLEIQRTEQGDSAMYLCASSPGGRRGHGELFFGEGSRLTVL.

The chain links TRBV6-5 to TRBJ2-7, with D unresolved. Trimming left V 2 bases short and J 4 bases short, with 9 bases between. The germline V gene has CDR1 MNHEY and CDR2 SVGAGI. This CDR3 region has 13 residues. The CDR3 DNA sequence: TGTGCCAGCAGTTACCCCCCAATATACGAGCAGTACTTC. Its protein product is CASSYPPIYEQYF.

This CDR3 is CASSLEGLAYEQYF. In DNA, the CDR3 is TGTGCCAGCAGCTTAGAGGGCTTGGCCTACGAGCAGTACTTC. The rearrangement uses TRBV7-9 and TRBJ2-7; D is unresolved. Germline-derived CDR1 and CDR2 are SEHNR and FQNEAQ (reference sequence). The CDR3 is made up of 14 amino acids. Trimming shortened V by 1 base and J by 2 bases, and 9 bases separated the two germline ends.

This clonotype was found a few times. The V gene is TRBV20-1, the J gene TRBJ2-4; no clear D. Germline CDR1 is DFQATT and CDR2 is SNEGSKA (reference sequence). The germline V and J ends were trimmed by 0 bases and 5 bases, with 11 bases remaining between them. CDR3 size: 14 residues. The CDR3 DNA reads TGCAGTGCTAGAGATCCATACAGTGAAAACATTCAGTACTTC. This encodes CSARDPYSENIQYF.

The CDR3 DNA is TGTGCCAGCAGCCAACTAGCGGGAGACTCGATCGAGCAGTACTTC. Protein: CASSQLAGDSIEQYF. V gene TRBV4-2 combines with J gene TRBJ2-7, with 10 bases identical to TRBD2. The CDR3 contains 15 residues. Germline loops: CDR1 LGHNA, CDR2 YNFKEQ. V dropped 2 bases and J dropped 6; count of bases not matched to a gene: 7.

The CDR3 is CASSSASTDTQYF. The CDR3 DNA reads as TGTGCCAGCAGTTCCGCTAGCACAGATACGCAGTATTTT. The V call is TRBV6-2 or TRBV6-3, the J call TRBJ2-3; no firm D call. This CDR3 has 13 amino acids. V was clipped by 4 bases and J by 0 bases, with 5 bases between them. Looked up from germline, CDR1 is MNHEY and CDR2 is SVGEGT.

The CDR3 sequence: CASSKNVREVYGYTF. CDR3 bases: TGTGCCAGCAGCAAAAACGTTAGGGAAGTCTATGGCTACACCTTC. The chain employs TRBV7-9 and TRBJ1-2; D is undetermined. Deletions cut 5 bases from V and 4 bases from J, with 17 bases between. The CDR3 runs to 15 residues. Germline loops: CDR1 SEHNR, CDR2 FQNEAQ (reference sequence).

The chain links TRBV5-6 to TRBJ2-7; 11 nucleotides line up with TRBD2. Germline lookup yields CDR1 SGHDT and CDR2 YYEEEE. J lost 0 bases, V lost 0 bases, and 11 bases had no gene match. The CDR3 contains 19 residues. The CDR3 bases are TGTGCCAGCAGCTTGGTAGGGACTAGCGGTTATGACAGCTCCTACGAGCAGTACTTC. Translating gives CASSLVGTSGYDSSYEQYF.

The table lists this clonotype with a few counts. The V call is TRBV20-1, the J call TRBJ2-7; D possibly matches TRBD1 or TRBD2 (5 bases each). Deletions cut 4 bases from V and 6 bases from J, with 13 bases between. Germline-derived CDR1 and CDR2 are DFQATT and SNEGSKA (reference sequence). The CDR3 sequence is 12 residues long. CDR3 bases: TGCAGTGCTAAGCGGCCGAGGGGCGAGCAGTACTTC. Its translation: CSAKRPRGEQYF.